This T cell receptor beta chain was documented in a study of T cells in Graves' hyperthyroidism and ophthalmopathy. This clonotype was detected ten times or more. Between the trimmed V and J ends, which lost 6 bases and 0 bases, there was a span of 12 bases. The CDR3 is made up of 15 amino acids. The germline CDR1 and CDR2 sequences are LNHDA and SQIVND (reference sequence). Researchers took RNA transcripts and amplified the TCR beta CDR3 regions from them. First-round RT-PCR targeting the TCR CDR3 was performed with the HTBI primer set. TCRdb recomputed calls from the multiplex PCR reads with MiXCR, one row per CDR3 protein. This sample yields 500,000 to 550,000 distinct CDR3 sequences, of which less than 25% are seen a single time; less than 30% belongs to the top ten.

The chain couples TRBV19 to TRBJ1-5; the D gene is possibly TRBD1 (6 bases). The TCR was taken from a man between 18 and 29 years old with Graves' hyperthyroidism. Input material: blood. The CDR3 nucleotides are TGTGCCAGTAGCACCCCAGGGGATAGCAATCAGCCCCAGCATTTT. Encoded protein: CASSTPGDSNQPQHF.